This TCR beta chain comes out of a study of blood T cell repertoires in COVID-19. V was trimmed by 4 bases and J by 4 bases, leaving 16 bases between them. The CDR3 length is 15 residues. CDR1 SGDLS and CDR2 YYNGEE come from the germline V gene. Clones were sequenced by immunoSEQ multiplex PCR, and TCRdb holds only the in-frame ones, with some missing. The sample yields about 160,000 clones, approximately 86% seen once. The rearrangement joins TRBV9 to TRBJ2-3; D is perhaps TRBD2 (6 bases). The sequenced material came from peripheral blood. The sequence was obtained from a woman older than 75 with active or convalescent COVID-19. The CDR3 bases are TGTGCCAGCAGCCCTCGCGTCTGGGACTCAGATACGCAGTATTTT. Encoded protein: CASSPRVWDSDTQYF.